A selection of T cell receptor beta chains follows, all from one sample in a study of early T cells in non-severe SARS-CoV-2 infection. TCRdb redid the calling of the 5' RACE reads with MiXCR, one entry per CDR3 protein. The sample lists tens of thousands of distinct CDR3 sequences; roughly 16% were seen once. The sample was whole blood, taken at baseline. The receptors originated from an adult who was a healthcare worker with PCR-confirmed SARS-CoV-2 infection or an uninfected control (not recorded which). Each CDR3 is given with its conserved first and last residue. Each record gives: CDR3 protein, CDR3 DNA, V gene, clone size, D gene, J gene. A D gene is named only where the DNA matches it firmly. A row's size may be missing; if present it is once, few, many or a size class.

CASSQDAPTSTNYNEQFF,TGTGCCAGCAGCCAAGATGCCCCGACTAGCACAAACTACAATGAGCAGTTCTTC,TRBV4-2,NA,TRBD2,TRBJ2-1
CASSLDAIYNEQFF,TGTGCCAGCAGCTTAGACGCGATCTACAATGAGCAGTTCTTC,TRBV7-9,many,NA,TRBJ2-1
CSAIRGRLAGDDEQFF,TGCAGTGCTATTCGGGGCCGACTAGCGGGAGATGATGAGCAGTTCTTC,TRBV20-1,few,TRBD2,TRBJ2-1
CASSTSGEQYF,TGTGCCAGCAGTACATCAGGCGAGCAGTACTTC,TRBV27,NA,NA,TRBJ2-7
CASSPQGGNQLAF,TGTGCCAGCTCACCACAAGGGGGGAACCAACTGGCTTTC,TRBV18,few,NA,TRBJ2-6
CSARKRGDSIFYNEQFF,TGCAGTGCTAGAAAGAGGGGGGACAGCATTTTCTACAATGAGCAGTTCTTC,TRBV20-1,NA,NA,TRBJ2-1
CSARSGGALDEQFF,TGCAGTGCTAGGAGCGGGGGTGCACTGGATGAGCAGTTCTTC,TRBV20-1,NA,TRBD2,TRBJ2-1
CASSLGQGGEKLFF,TGTGCCAGCAGCCTCGGACAGGGGGGAGAAAAACTGTTTTTT,TRBV7-9,few,TRBD1,TRBJ1-4
CASKQGADSSYNEQFF,TGCGCCAGCAAACAGGGGGCGGACAGCTCCTACAATGAGCAGTTCTTC,TRBV10-2,few,TRBD1,TRBJ2-1
CASSLEGQTMINTGELFF,TGCGCCAGCAGCTTGGAGGGGCAGACGATGATAAACACCGGGGAGCTGTTTTTT,TRBV5-1,NA,NA,TRBJ2-2
CASSGENSEETQYF,TGTGCCAGCAGCGGTGAAAACAGCGAAGAGACCCAGTACTTC,TRBV9,few,NA,TRBJ2-5
CASSTGPFDYGYTF,TGTGCCAGCAGCACAGGGCCCTTTGACTATGGCTACACCTTC,TRBV9,few,NA,TRBJ1-2
CASSVLAGSKDTQYF,TGCGCCAGCAGCGTACTAGCGGGGTCGAAGGATACGCAGTATTTT,TRBV5-1,few,TRBD2,TRBJ2-3
CASSLDRGGDEQYF,TGTGCCAGTAGTCTCGACAGGGGAGGGGACGAGCAGTACTTC,TRBV19,NA,NA,TRBJ2-7
CSVDSSYGYTF,TGCAGCGTTGACAGCTCCTATGGCTACACCTTC,TRBV29-1,medium-sized,NA,TRBJ1-2
CSAAGAGSREGRYEQYF,TGCAGTGCTGCCGGAGCGGGGTCACGGGAGGGCCGCTACGAGCAGTACTTC,TRBV20-1,NA,TRBD2,TRBJ2-7
CSVGISTNEQFF,TGCAGCGTTGGGATATCAACCAATGAGCAGTTCTTC,TRBV29-1,many,NA,TRBJ2-1
CATTVGAGSGELFF,TGTGCCACTACCGTAGGGGCAGGCTCCGGGGAGCTGTTTTTT,TRBV19,NA,NA,TRBJ2-2
CASRSPGDSYGYTF,TGTGCCAGTAGGTCCCCAGGGGACAGCTATGGCTACACCTTC,TRBV19,NA,TRBD1,TRBJ1-2
CASSRLAGGSHGTDTQYF,TGTGCCAGCAGCCGTCTAGCGGGAGGGAGTCACGGCACAGATACGCAGTATTTT,TRBV6-6,few,TRBD2,TRBJ2-3
CASRLGDNQPQHF,TGCGCCAGCAGGCTAGGGGATAATCAGCCCCAGCATTTT,TRBV5-1,NA,NA,TRBJ1-5
CASNSYLGYEQYF,TGTGCCAGCAACTCATACCTGGGGTACGAGCAGTACTTC,TRBV6-1,many,NA,TRBJ2-7
CASSQGVRQGAYNEQFF,TGTGCCAGCAGCCAAGGCGTGAGACAGGGAGCCTACAATGAGCAGTTCTTC,TRBV4-2,NA,TRBD1,TRBJ2-1
CASSLVSNTGELFF,TGTGCCAGCAGCTTAGTCAGTAACACCGGGGAGCTGTTTTTT,TRBV7-8,few,NA,TRBJ2-2
CAGKRGGLNEQFF,TGTGCCGGAAAGCGGGGGGGCCTGAATGAGCAGTTCTTC,TRBV2,NA,TRBD2,TRBJ2-1
CASSPRQGWTGELFF,TGTGCCAGCAGCCCCAGACAGGGGTGGACCGGGGAGCTGTTTTTT,TRBV7-8,few,TRBD1,TRBJ2-2
CSARQGETQYF,TGCAGTGCTAGACAGGGGGAGACCCAGTACTTC,TRBV20-1,few,NA,TRBJ2-5
CASSESGGPQNEQFF,TGTGCCAGCAGTGAATCGGGAGGGCCCCAGAATGAGCAGTTCTTC,TRBV25-1,many,TRBD2,TRBJ2-1
CASSPDGLVVDTQYF,TGTGCCAGCAGCCCGGACGGACTAGTGGTCGATACGCAGTATTTT,TRBV11-2,few,TRBD2,TRBJ2-3
CASSQELGGKLFF,TGCGCCAGCAGCCAAGAGCTGGGGGGAAAACTGTTTTTT,TRBV4-1,NA,NA,TRBJ1-4
CASSLAPSSINSPLHF,TGCGCCAGCAGCTTGGCCCCCTCCAGCATTAATTCACCCCTCCACTTT,TRBV5-1,NA,NA,TRBJ1-6
CSARESAGGTDTQYF,TGCAGTGCTAGAGAGTCGGCAGGTGGCACAGATACGCAGTATTTT,TRBV20-1,few,NA,TRBJ2-3
CASSQSPGQGLSTEAFF,TGTGCCAGCAGCCAATCCCCGGGACAGGGATTGAGTACTGAAGCTTTCTTT,TRBV4-2,few,TRBD1,TRBJ1-1
CASSPGGQTAGAEQFF,TGTGCCAGCTCCCCGGGGGGACAGACCGCGGGGGCCGAGCAGTTCTTC,TRBV18,few,NA,TRBJ2-1
CSAPDGGNEKLFF,TGCAGTGCCCCGGACGGCGGTAATGAAAAACTGTTTTTT,TRBV20-1,NA,NA,TRBJ1-4
CASSPWGSGSSYEQYF,TGTGCCAGCAGCCCTTGGGGTAGCGGGAGCTCCTACGAGCAGTACTTC,TRBV27,few,TRBD2,TRBJ2-7
CSARRREGAGDTQYF,TGCAGTGCTAGAAGGCGGGAGGGCGCAGGGGATACGCAGTATTTT,TRBV20-1,medium-sized,TRBD2,TRBJ2-3
CSASPRGDTQYF,TGCAGTGCTAGCCCCAGAGGGGATACGCAGTATTTT,TRBV20-1,NA,NA,TRBJ2-3
CASSQVTGQTYEQYF,TGCGCCAGCAGCCAAGTAACTGGACAAACCTACGAGCAGTACTTC,TRBV4-1,many,NA,TRBJ2-7
CASSSGGARADTQYF,TGTGCCAGCAGCTCGGGAGGAGCTCGCGCAGATACGCAGTATTTT,TRBV11-2,NA,TRBD2,TRBJ2-3
CASSLRVSYTGELFF,TGTGCCAGCAGCTTAAGAGTTAGTTACACCGGGGAGCTGTTTTTT,TRBV7-6,many,NA,TRBJ2-2
CATHLAGVSQYHNEQFF,TGTGCCACCCACCTAGCGGGGGTCAGCCAATACCACAATGAGCAGTTCTTC,TRBV11-3,NA,TRBD2,TRBJ2-1
CSALPGLAKNEQFF,TGCAGTGCTCTACCGGGACTAGCGAAGAATGAGCAGTTCTTC,TRBV20-1,medium-sized,TRBD2,TRBJ2-1
CSARATGQGARIDF,TGCAGTGCTAGAGCAACGGGACAGGGGGCGCGAATCGACTTT,TRBV20-1,many,TRBD1,TRBJ1-4
CASIPDRVGGEQFF,TGTGCCAGCATTCCGGACAGGGTAGGGGGTGAGCAGTTCTTC,TRBV28,few,TRBD1,TRBJ2-1
CASSIGYRGYEQYF,TGTGCCAGTAGTATTGGTTACAGGGGATACGAGCAGTACTTC,TRBV19,NA,TRBD1,TRBJ2-7
CASSSGIREFYGYTF,TGCGCCAGCAGCTCCGGGATCAGGGAGTTCTATGGCTACACCTTC,TRBV5-1,many,NA,TRBJ1-2
CASSTPRGSGANVLTF,TGTGCCAGCAGCACCCCCCGGGGGTCTGGGGCCAACGTCCTGACTTTC,TRBV6-4,NA,NA,TRBJ2-6
CASSSSLRGIYEQYF,TGTGCCAGCAGTTCCTCCCTTCGTGGGATCTACGAGCAGTACTTC,TRBV28,NA,NA,TRBJ2-7
CASSQEGAPQNEKLFF,TGTGCCAGCAGCCAAGAAGGGGCCCCTCAGAATGAAAAACTGTTTTTT,TRBV4-2,NA,NA,TRBJ1-4
CASSPREGYNEQFF,TGTGCCAGCAGCCCAAGGGAGGGTTACAATGAGCAGTTCTTC,TRBV11-3,many,TRBD2,TRBJ2-1
CASSLETDTQYF,TGCGCCAGCAGCTTGGAGACAGATACGCAGTATTTT,TRBV5-1,NA,NA,TRBJ2-3
CASSLAPHSPLHF,TGTGCCAGCAGCTTGGCCCCTCATTCACCCCTCCACTTT,TRBV5-5,NA,NA,TRBJ1-6
CASSRDASGSGTQYF,TGTGCCAGCAGCCGAGACGCTAGCGGGAGTGGGACCCAGTACTTC,TRBV5-5,NA,TRBD2,TRBJ2-5
CSARTDWAKNIQYF,TGCAGTGCTAGGACCGACTGGGCAAAAAACATTCAGTACTTC,TRBV20-1,few,NA,TRBJ2-4